These 5 T cell receptor beta chains were all obtained from the same sample, sequenced in a study of early T cells in non-severe SARS-CoV-2 infection. TCRdb redid the calling of the 5' RACE reads with MiXCR, one entry per CDR3 protein. The sample consists of 50,000 to 65,000 distinct CDR3 sequences, about an eighth of them appearing once. Sequenced input: whole blood. All receptors come from an adult who was a healthcare worker with PCR-confirmed SARS-CoV-2 infection or an uninfected control (not recorded which).

This chain links TRBV6-1 with TRBJ1-5; 7 bases match TRBD1. The CDR3 is 15 residues long. The trim removed 3 bases at V and 4 bases at J, leaving 6 bases unmatched. Looked up from germline, CDR1 is MNHNS and CDR2 is SASEGT. CDR3 nucleotide sequence: TGTGCCAGCAGTGACCGGGACAGCTTTAATCAGCCCCAGCATTTT. Translating gives CASSDRDSFNQPQHF.

V gene TRBV6-2 or TRBV6-3 combines with J gene TRBJ2-1, with TRBD1 matching over 8 bases. The germline CDR1 and CDR2 sequences are MNHEY and SVGEGT. Trimming cost V 2 bases and J 7 bases; bases outside gene matches: 4. CDR3 length: 14 residues. The CDR3 sequence: CASSYRTGINEQFF. As DNA, the CDR3 is TGTGCCAGCAGTTACCGGACAGGGATAAATGAGCAGTTCTTC.

The V gene is TRBV5-3, the J gene TRBJ2-5; 7 positions match TRBD1. TRBV5-3 is treated as an ORF (open reading frame) with a function not yet certain. The CDR3 has 15 amino acids. V trimming: 1 base; J trimming: 3 bases; junction bases outside the gene matches: 6. As DNA, the CDR3 is TGTGCCAGAAGCTTGACGTCGACAGGGAAAGAGACCCAGTACTTC. It is translated as CARSLTSTGKETQYF.

The chain couples TRBV30 to TRBJ2-5; D is undetermined. The germline gives CDR1 GTSNPN, CDR2 SVGIG (reference sequence). Trimming removed 3 bases from V and 7 bases from J, with 12 bases in between. The CDR3 is 12 amino acids. The DNA for the CDR3 is TGTGCCTGGAGCTTGGAAGGAAGGACCCAGTACTTC. This codes for CAWSLEGRTQYF.

This clonotype was recorded a few times. The rearrangement joins TRBV7-9 to TRBJ2-3, with D hard to call. This CDR3 region has 17 residues. CDR1 SEHNR and CDR2 FQNEAQ come from the germline V gene (reference sequence). V lost 0 bases to trimming and J lost 7 bases, with 20 bases between them. The CDR3 sequence: CASSLADGFSLLNTQYF. CDR3 nucleotides: TGTGCCAGCAGCTTAGCGGACGGCTTTTCGCTTCTGAATACGCAGTATTTT.